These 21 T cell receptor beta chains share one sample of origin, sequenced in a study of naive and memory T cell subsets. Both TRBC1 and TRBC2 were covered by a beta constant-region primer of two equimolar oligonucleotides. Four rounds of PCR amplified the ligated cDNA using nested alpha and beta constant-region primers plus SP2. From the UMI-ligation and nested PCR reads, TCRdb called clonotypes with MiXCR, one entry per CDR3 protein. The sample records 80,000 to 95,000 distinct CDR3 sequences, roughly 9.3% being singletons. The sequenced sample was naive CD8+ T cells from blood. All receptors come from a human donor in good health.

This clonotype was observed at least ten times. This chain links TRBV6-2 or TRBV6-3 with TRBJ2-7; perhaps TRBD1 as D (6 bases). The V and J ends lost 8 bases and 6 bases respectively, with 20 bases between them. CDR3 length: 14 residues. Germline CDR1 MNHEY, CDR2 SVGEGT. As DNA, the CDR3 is TGTGCCAGCTTGCAGTCAGGGGTTTTGAGCGAGCAGTACTTC. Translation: CASLQSGVLSEQYF.

The DNA for the CDR3 is TGTGCCAGCAGGCACGACAGGGGTCCCACCACAGATACGCAGTATTTT. Its protein product is CASRHDRGPTTDTQYF. The chain combines TRBV27 with TRBJ2-3; 8 nucleotides align to TRBD1. Germline CDR1 MNHEY, CDR2 SMNVEV (reference sequence). V dropped 6 bases and J dropped 2; count of bases not matched to a gene: 10. This CDR3 is 16 amino acids long.

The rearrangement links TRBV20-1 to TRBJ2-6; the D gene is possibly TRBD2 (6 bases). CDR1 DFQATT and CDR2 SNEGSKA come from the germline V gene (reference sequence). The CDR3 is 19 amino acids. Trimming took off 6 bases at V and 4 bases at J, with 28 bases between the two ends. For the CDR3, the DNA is TGCAGTGCCCGGGCCAGGTGGGACTCATCTCTGACCGGGGCCAACGTCCTGACTTTC. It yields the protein CSARARWDSSLTGANVLTF.

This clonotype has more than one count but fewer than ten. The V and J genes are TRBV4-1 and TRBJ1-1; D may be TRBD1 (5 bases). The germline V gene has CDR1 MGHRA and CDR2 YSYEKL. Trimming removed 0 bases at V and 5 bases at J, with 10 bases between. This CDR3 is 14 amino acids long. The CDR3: CASSQDHGGTEAFF. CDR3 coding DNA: TGCGCCAGCAGCCAAGATCACGGGGGAACTGAAGCTTTCTTT.

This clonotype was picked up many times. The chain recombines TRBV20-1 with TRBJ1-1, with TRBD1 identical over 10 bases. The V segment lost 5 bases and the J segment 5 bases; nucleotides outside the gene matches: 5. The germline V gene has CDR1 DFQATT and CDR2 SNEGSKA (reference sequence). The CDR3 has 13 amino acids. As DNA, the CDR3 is TGCAGTGCTCGGACAGGGGGAGTAACTGAAGCTTTCTTT. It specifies CSARTGGVTEAFF.

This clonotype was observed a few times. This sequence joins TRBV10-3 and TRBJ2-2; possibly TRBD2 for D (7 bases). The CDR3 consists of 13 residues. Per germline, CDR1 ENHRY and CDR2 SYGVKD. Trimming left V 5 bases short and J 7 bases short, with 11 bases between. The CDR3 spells CAISPGEGGELFF. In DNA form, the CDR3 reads TGTGCCATCAGTCCAGGGGAGGGCGGGGAGCTGTTTTTT.

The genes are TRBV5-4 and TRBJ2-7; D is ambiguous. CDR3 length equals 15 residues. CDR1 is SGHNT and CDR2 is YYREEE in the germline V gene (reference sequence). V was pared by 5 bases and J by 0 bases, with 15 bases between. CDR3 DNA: TGTGCCAGCAGACAAGAATCAGATTTCTCCTACGAGCAGTACTTC. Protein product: CASRQESDFSYEQYF.

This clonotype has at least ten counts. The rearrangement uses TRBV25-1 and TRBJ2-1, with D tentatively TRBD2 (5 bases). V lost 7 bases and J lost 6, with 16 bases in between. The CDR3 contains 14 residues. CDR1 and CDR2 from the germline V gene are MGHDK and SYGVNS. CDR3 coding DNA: TGTGCCAGCACACAAACTAGGTGGGGCAATGAGCAGTTCTTC. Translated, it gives CASTQTRWGNEQFF.

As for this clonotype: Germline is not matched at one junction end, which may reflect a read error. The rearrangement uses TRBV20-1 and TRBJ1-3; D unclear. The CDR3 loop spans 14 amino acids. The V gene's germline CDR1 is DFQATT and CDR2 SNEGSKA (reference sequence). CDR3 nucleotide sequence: TGCAGTGCTAGAGATGCCGAAGCTGGAAACACCATACATTTT. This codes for CSARDAEAGNTIHF.

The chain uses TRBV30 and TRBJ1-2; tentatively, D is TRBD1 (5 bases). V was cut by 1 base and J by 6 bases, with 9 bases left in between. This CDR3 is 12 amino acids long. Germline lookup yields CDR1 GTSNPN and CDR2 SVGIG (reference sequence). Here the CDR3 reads CAWSGGAHGYTF. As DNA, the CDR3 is TGTGCCTGGAGTGGCGGGGCTCATGGCTACACCTTC.

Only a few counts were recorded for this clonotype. The CDR3 DNA sequence: TGCGCCAGCAGCCAAGCTCCAGGGGGATTAATGAACACTGAAGCTTTCTTT. Translating it yields CASSQAPGGLMNTEAFF. J is TRBJ1-1 and V is TRBV4-3, with 7 bases lining up with TRBD1. Trimming removed 1 base from V and 0 bases from J; junction bases left unmatched: 8. The CDR3 is 17 amino acids. Looked up from germline, CDR1 is LGHNA and CDR2 is YSLEER.

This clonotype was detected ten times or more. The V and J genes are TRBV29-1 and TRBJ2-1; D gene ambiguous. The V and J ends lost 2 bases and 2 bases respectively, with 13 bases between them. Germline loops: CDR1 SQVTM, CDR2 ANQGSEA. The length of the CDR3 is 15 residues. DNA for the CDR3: TGCAGCGTTGAAAATGAGAAACTAACCTACAATGAGCAGTTCTTC. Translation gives CSVENEKLTYNEQFF.

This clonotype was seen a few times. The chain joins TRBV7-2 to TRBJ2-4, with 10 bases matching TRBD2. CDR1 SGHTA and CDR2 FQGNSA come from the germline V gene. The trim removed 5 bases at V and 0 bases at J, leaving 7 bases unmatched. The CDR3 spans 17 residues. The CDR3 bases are TGTGCCAGCAGCCCAGAGCGGGAGGGGCTAGCCAAAAACATTCAGTACTTC. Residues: CASSPEREGLAKNIQYF.

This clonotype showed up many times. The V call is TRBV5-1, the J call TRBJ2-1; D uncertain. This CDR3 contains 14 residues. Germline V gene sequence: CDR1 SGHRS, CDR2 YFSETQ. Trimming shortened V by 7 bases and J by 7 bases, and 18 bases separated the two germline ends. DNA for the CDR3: TGCGCCAGCCACCTCATTGGGGTTGGGAATGAGCAGTTCTTC. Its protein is CASHLIGVGNEQFF.

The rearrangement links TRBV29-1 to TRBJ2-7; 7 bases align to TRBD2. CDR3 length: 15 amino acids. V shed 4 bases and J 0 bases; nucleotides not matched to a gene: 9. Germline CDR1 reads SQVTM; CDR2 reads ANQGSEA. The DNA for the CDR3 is TGCAGCGTTGTTCTAGCGGAGCTCCCCTCCTACGAGCAGTACTTC. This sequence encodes CSVVLAELPSYEQYF.

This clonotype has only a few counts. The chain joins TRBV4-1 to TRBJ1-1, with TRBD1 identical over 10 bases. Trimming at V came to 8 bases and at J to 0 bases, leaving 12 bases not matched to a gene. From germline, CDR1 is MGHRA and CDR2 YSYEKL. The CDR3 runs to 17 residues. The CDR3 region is CASETGTGVPMNTEAFF. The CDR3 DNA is TGCGCCAGCGAAACCGGGACAGGGGTACCCATGAACACTGAAGCTTTCTTT.

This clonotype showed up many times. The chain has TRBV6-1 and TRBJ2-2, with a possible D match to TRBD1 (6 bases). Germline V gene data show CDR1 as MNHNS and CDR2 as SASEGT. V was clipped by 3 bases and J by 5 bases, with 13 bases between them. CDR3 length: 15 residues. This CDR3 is CASSEGRGWTGELFF. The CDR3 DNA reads TGTGCCAGCAGTGAGGGCAGGGGTTGGACCGGGGAGCTGTTTTTT.

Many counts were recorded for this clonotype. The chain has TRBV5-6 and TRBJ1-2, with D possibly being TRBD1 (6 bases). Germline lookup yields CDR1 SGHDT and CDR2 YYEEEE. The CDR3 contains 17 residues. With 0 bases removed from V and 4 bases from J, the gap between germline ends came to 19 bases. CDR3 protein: CASSLAQGLAGTYGYTF. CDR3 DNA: TGTGCCAGCAGCTTGGCTCAGGGGCTGGCCGGTACCTATGGCTACACCTTC.

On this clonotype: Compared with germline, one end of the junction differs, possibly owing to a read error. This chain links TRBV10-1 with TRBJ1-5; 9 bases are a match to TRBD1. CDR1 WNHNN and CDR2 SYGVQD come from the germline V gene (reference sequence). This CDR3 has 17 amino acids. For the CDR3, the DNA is TGCGCCAGCACCCAAGGCCGGGACAGGGTCGGCAATCAGCCCCAGCAGTTT. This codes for CASTQGRDRVGNQPQQF.

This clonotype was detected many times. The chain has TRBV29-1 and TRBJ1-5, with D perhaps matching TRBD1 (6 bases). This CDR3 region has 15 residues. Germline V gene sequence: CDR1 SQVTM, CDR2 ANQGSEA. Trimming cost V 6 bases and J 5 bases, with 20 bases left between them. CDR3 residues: CSVSQGEGGHQPQHF. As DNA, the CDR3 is TGCAGCGTCTCACAGGGAGAGGGGGGCCATCAGCCCCAGCATTTT.

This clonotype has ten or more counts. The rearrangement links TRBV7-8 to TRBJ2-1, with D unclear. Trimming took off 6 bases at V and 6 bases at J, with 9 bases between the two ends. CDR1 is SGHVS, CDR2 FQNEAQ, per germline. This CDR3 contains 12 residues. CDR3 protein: CASRLLSNEQFF. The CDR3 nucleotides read TGTGCCAGCAGATTACTGTCCAATGAGCAGTTCTTC.